The 4 T cell receptor beta chains presented below share a single source sample, sequenced in a study of T cells in localized non-small cell lung cancer (dated by TCRdb to 2018 to 2021). The library came from the immunoSEQ multiplex PCR assay. The clones in this table, taken by TCRdb from immuneACCESS, are in-frame only. Not every clone is retained; where verified, under half of the shortfall comes from an unresolved V gene, and the cause of the rest is unknown. Here the sample has roughly 35,000 clones; about 90% occur a single time. The biggest ten clones account for around 2.1% of the sample. The specimen was peripheral blood, collected before any cancer treatment. These receptors all stem from a female donor older than 55 with stage I lung adenocarcinoma.

This clone turned up a few times. The chain employs TRBV6-1 and TRBJ2-6; D possibly corresponds to TRBD2 (5 bases). CDR3 size: 15 residues. The V and J ends lost 2 bases and 3 bases respectively, with 8 bases between them. CDR1 is MNHNS and CDR2 is SASEGT in the germline V gene. CDR3 coding DNA: TGTGCCAGCAGTGAAAGAGGGTTTGGGGCCAACGTCCTGACTTTC. Amino acid sequence: CASSERGFGANVLTF.

The V call is TRBV21-1, the J call TRBJ1-1. TRBV21-1 is a known pseudogene. This CDR3 region has 20 residues. CDR3 loop: CASSKVSNPMRTGWNTEAFF. CDR3 DNA: TGTGCCAGCAGCAAAGTTTCTAATCCCATGAGGACCGGGTGGAACACTGAAGCTTTCTTT.

To note about this clone: One end of the junction fails to match germline, which may point to a read error. V and J are TRBV5-5 and TRBJ2-1, with 7 positions matching TRBD1. CDR1 and CDR2 from the germline V gene are SGHKS and YYEKEE (reference sequence). The CDR3 is 14 amino acids. CDR3 sequence reads: CASRWDRLYNGQFF. DNA for the CDR3: TGTGCCAGCAGGTGGGACAGACTTTACAATGGGCAGTTCTTC.

This clone appeared once. The chain carries TRBV5-1 and TRBJ1-4, with D perhaps TRBD1 (5 bases). Per germline, CDR1 SGHRS and CDR2 YFSETQ. The V end was cut by 4 bases, the J end by 8 bases, with 15 bases between. CDR3 length: 14 residues. CDR3: CASSPDSRNEKLFF. In nucleotides, the CDR3 is TGCGCCAGCAGCCCTGACAGTAGGAACGAAAAACTGTTTTTT.